Presented here are 22 T cell receptor beta chains from one specimen sequenced in a study of control samples from healthy donors and cancer patients. The method was immunoSEQ multiplex PCR; TCRdb's version includes in-frame clones alone and lacks a portion of them. The sample lists under 150,000 clones, around 87% occurring once. Sample: PBMCs. These receptors all stem from a woman in her forties or fifties with colorectal cancer.

The V call is TRBV6-6, the J call TRBJ1-2, with a tentative D call TRBD1 (6 bases). With 5 bases removed from V and 7 bases from J, the gap between germline ends came to 14 bases. Per germline, CDR1 MNHNY and CDR2 SVGAGI (reference sequence). The CDR3 has 13 residues. The CDR3 nucleotides are TGTGCCAGCAGTGGAGGACAGTATGGTGGCTACACCTTC. It specifies CASSGGQYGGYTF.

V usage is TRBV19 and J usage is TRBJ2-2; 10 nucleotides line up with TRBD1. The V gene's germline CDR1 is LNHDA and CDR2 SQIVND (reference sequence). The junction had 4 bases not matched to a gene; V was cut back by 9 bases and J by 3 bases. This CDR3 region has 14 residues. The CDR3 loop reads CASRDRGHTGELFF. The CDR3 DNA reads TGTGCCAGCCGTGACAGGGGGCACACCGGGGAGCTGTTTTTT.

The sample holds one count of this clone. V and J are TRBV6-5 and TRBJ1-2; weak D call: TRBD1 (6 bases). The V and J ends lost 0 bases and 3 bases respectively, with 11 bases between them. CDR1 and CDR2 (germline): MNHEY, SVGAGI. This CDR3 spans 15 amino acids. CDR3 region: CASSYSRGTHYGYTF. The CDR3, as DNA: TGTGCCAGCAGTTACTCGAGGGGGACTCACTATGGCTACACCTTC.

The chain carries TRBV10-1 and TRBJ1-6, with a weak D call TRBD1 (5 bases). Germline V lookup: CDR1 WNHNN, CDR2 SYGVQD (reference sequence). This CDR3 is 13 amino acids long. V lost 9 bases to trimming and J lost 4 bases, with 10 bases between them. CDR3 region: CARAGRYNSPLHF. The CDR3 coding sequence is TGCGCCAGGGCGGGACGGTATAATTCACCCCTCCACTTT.

V and J are TRBV6-5 and TRBJ1-1; 8 bases are a match to TRBD1. The CDR3 extends over 14 amino acids. Germline lookup yields CDR1 MNHEY and CDR2 SVGAGI. The CDR3 coding sequence is TGTGCGCTCTCTTCAGGGGGCGTTTACACTGAAGCTTTCTTT. Its translation: CALSSGGVYTEAFF.

This clone was counted once. V usage is TRBV27 and J usage is TRBJ2-7; TRBD2 agrees at 10 bases. The junction had 5 bases not matched to a gene; V was cut back by 3 bases and J by 6 bases. This CDR3 comprises 14 residues. Germline values: CDR1 MNHEY, CDR2 SMNVEV (reference sequence). The CDR3: CASSFRLAGAEQYF. As DNA, the CDR3 is TGTGCCAGCAGTTTTAGGCTAGCGGGAGCCGAGCAGTACTTC.

This sequence joins TRBV29-1 and TRBJ1-1; D perhaps matches TRBD1 (6 bases). The CDR3 length is 15 residues. With 6 bases removed from V and 7 bases from J, the gap between germline ends came to 24 bases. Looked up from germline, CDR1 is SQVTM and CDR2 is ANQGSEA. Here the CDR3 DNA reads TGCAGCGTGGACACAGGGACGTTCGGGGTCCATGAAGCTTTCTTT. Translation: CSVDTGTFGVHEAFF.

V is TRBV25-1 and J is TRBJ2-7; 7 bases agree with TRBD1. Germline V CDR1 and CDR2: MGHDK, SYGVNS. Trimming removed 6 bases from V and 4 bases from J; junction bases left unmatched: 6. The CDR3 is 13 amino acids. As DNA, the CDR3 is TGTGCCAGCAGAGGACAGGAGGCATACGAGCAGTACTTC. Its protein is CASRGQEAYEQYF.

Notes on this clone: Other DNA sequences within the sample encode an identical CDR3. This sequence joins TRBV5-1 and TRBJ2-1, with D perhaps matching TRBD1 or TRBD2 (6 bases each). CDR1 is SGHRS, CDR2 YFSETQ, per germline. CDR3 length: 12 residues. Trimming cost V 4 bases and J 7 bases, with 9 bases left between them. DNA for the CDR3: TGCGCCAGCAGCCTAGGGGGGAATGAGCAGTTCTTC. It codes for CASSLGGNEQFF.

The chain recombines TRBV2 with TRBJ1-3; D is uncertain. V dropped 0 bases and J dropped 16 bases, with 19 bases sitting between them. The V gene's germline CDR1 is SNHLY and CDR2 FYNNEI. This CDR3 is built from 14 residues. The CDR3 nucleotides are TGTGCCAGCAGTGAAGCAAGATCCCTTCTCCAATATTATTTT. It codes for CASSEARSLLQYYF.

The rearrangement joins TRBV5-4 to TRBJ2-3, with D hard to call. Germline V lookup: CDR1 SGHNT, CDR2 YYREEE (reference sequence). Trimming removed 4 bases from V and 0 bases from J, with 15 bases in between. The CDR3 extends over 16 amino acids. CDR3 sequence: CASSPASAPSTDTQYF. The CDR3 nucleotides are TGTGCCAGCAGCCCTGCTAGTGCACCCAGCACAGATACGCAGTATTTT.

The V gene is TRBV10-1, the J gene TRBJ2-7; D gene uncertain. The germline gives CDR1 WNHNN, CDR2 SYGVQD (reference sequence). The length of the CDR3 is 13 residues. The V and J ends lost 2 bases and 5 bases respectively, with 10 bases between them. The CDR3 region is CASSEGRLNEQYF. In DNA, the CDR3 is TGCGCCAGCAGTGAGGGGCGGCTAAACGAGCAGTACTTC.

The rearrangement joins TRBV6-5 to TRBJ1-1; 7 bases line up with TRBD1. The germline gives CDR1 MNHEY, CDR2 SVGAGI. The CDR3 covers 12 residues. V trimming: 8 bases; J trimming: 7 bases; junction bases outside the gene matches: 7. CDR3 coding DNA: TGTGCCAGCTCCGACAGGGAGTATGAAGCTTTCTTT. Amino acid sequence: CASSDREYEAFF.

The genes are TRBV19 and TRBJ1-1; D ambiguous. V lost 3 bases to trimming and J lost 7 bases, with 12 bases between them. Germline CDR1 LNHDA, CDR2 SQIVND (reference sequence). There are 13 residues in the CDR3. The CDR3 is CASSIGPAGEAFF. Written as DNA, the CDR3 is TGTGCCAGTAGTATTGGCCCGGCGGGTGAAGCTTTCTTT.

The genes are TRBV7-3 and TRBJ2-5; either TRBD1 or TRBD2 may fit D (5 bases each). The CDR3 runs to 13 residues. Trimming removed 5 bases from V and 7 bases from J, with 14 bases in between. Germline V gives CDR1 SGHTA, CDR2 FQGTGA. The DNA for the CDR3 is TGTGCCAGCAGCCCCGGCGGGCAGGGGACCCAGTACTTC. It specifies CASSPGGQGTQYF.

V usage is TRBV6-5 and J usage is TRBJ1-1, with D hard to call. CDR3 length: 11 residues. The V and J ends lost 5 bases and 6 bases respectively, with 7 bases between them. Germline lookup yields CDR1 MNHEY and CDR2 SVGAGI. This CDR3 reads CASSRNAEAFF. CDR3 DNA: TGTGCCAGCAGTCGCAACGCTGAAGCTTTCTTT.

The chain carries TRBV28 and TRBJ1-1; a weak D match, TRBD1 (6 bases). CDR1 MDHEN and CDR2 SYDVKM come from the germline V gene. Trimming removed 4 bases at V and 5 bases at J, with 14 bases between. The CDR3 length is 14 residues. This chain's CDR3 is CASSSPQGYTEAFF. The DNA for the CDR3 is TGTGCCAGCAGTTCCCCACAGGGATATACTGAAGCTTTCTTT.

The chain combines TRBV7-2 with TRBJ1-1; a weak D match, TRBD1 (5 bases). The length of the CDR3 is 14 residues. The V and J ends lost 4 bases and 4 bases respectively, with 13 bases between them. Per the germline V gene, CDR1 is SGHTA and CDR2 is FQGNSA. CDR3 amino acids: CASSSRGAVTEAFF. In DNA form, the CDR3 reads TGTGCCAGCAGCTCCCGAGGGGCGGTCACTGAAGCTTTCTTT.

The chain recombines TRBV27 with TRBJ2-7, with D perhaps matching TRBD1 or TRBD2 (5 bases each). The germline CDR1 and CDR2 sequences are MNHEY and SMNVEV (reference sequence). With 5 bases removed from V and 6 bases from J, the gap between germline ends came to 11 bases. The CDR3 is 12 residues long. CDR3 loop: CASSLEGSEQYF. In DNA form, the CDR3 reads TGTGCCAGCAGTCTTGAGGGGTCCGAGCAGTACTTC.

The rearrangement joins TRBV7-3 to TRBJ2-3; 8 bases fit TRBD1. The J segment lost 2 bases and the V segment lost 4 bases, leaving 2 bases of the junction unmatched. The CDR3 extends over 14 amino acids. Germline V CDR1 and CDR2: SGHTA, FQGTGA. DNA of the CDR3: TGTGCCAGCAGCTACCAGGGGGCCACAGATACGCAGTATTTT. Its translation is CASSYQGATDTQYF. Full variable domain (missing parts from reference TRBV7-3 and TRBJ2-3): GAGVSQTPSNKVTEKGKYVELRCDPISGHTALYWYRQSLGQGPEFLIYFQGTGAADDSGLPNDRFFAVRPEGSVSTLKIQRTERGDSAVYLCASSYQGATDTQYFGPGTRLTVL.

V usage is TRBV3-1 (or the pseudogene TRBV3-2) and J usage is TRBJ1-1; D gene ambiguous. Germline V CDR1 and CDR2: LGHDT, YNNKEL (reference sequence). The CDR3 is 12 residues long. Trimming shortened V by 0 bases and J by 7 bases, and 6 bases separated the two germline ends. The CDR3 DNA reads TGTGCCAGCAGCCAAGAAGGGAGTGAAGCTTTCTTT. Encoded protein: CASSQEGSEAFF.

V gene TRBV6-5 combines with J gene TRBJ2-7; 7 bases fit TRBD1. The V segment lost 6 bases and the J segment 5 bases; nucleotides outside the gene matches: 4. Looked up from germline, CDR1 is MNHEY and CDR2 is SVGAGI. The length of the CDR3 is 12 residues. For the CDR3, the DNA is TGTGCCAGCAGCCGGACAGGCCACGAGCAGTACTTC. It is translated as CASSRTGHEQYF.